The 6 T cell receptor beta chains in this list originate from one sample, sequenced in a study of shared clonotypes between healthy human individuals. Only in-frame clones appear in the TCRdb table, and some are missing; sequencing was by immunoSEQ multiplex PCR. The sample lists tens of thousands of clones, about 65% occurring once. Material for sequencing was memory CD8+ T cells sorted from blood. Specified subset: CD45RO+ cells pooled with CCR7-negative TemRA cells. These receptors were taken from a young man in good health.

This clone was picked up a small number of times. This chain links TRBV6-1 with TRBJ2-3; no clear D. This CDR3 has 14 amino acids. Trimming cost V 6 bases and J 2 bases, with 12 bases left between them. Germline CDR1 and CDR2: MNHNS and SASEGT. The CDR3 bases are TGTGCCAGCAGCGGACCACAAACCACAGATACGCAGTATTTT. Protein: CASSGPQTTDTQYF.

The chain carries TRBV7-2 and TRBJ2-5; D is possibly TRBD1 (5 bases). The germline V gene encodes CDR1 SGHTA and CDR2 FQGNSA. The CDR3 consists of 16 residues. Deletions cut 3 bases from V and 1 base from J, with 15 bases between. The CDR3 loop reads CASSFQGSPLQETQYF. DNA for the CDR3: TGTGCCAGCAGCTTTCAGGGAAGCCCGCTCCAAGAGACCCAGTACTTC. Drawing the rest from reference TRBV7-2 and TRBJ2-5, the complete variable domain is GAGVSQSPSNKVTEKGKDVELRCDPISGHTALYWYRQSLGQGLEFLIYFQGNSAPDKSGLPSDRFSAERTGGSVSTLTIQRTQQEDSAVYLCASSFQGSPLQETQYFGPGTRLLVL.

This chain connects TRBV18 to TRBJ2-1; 10 bases fit TRBD1. The V gene end was trimmed by 3 bases and the J gene end by 5 bases; junction bases not matched to a gene: 4. The CDR3 has 15 residues. Germline CDR1 is KGHSH and CDR2 is LQKENI. The CDR3 region is CASSPLDRGDNEQFF. The DNA of the CDR3 is TGTGCCAGCTCACCCTTGGACAGGGGGGACAATGAGCAGTTCTTC.

This clone appeared many times. The chain links TRBV12-5 to TRBJ1-1; D may be TRBD1 (6 bases). Deletions cut 3 bases from V and 4 bases from J, with 24 bases between. Germline CDR1 and CDR2: LGHNT and FRNRAP. This CDR3 region has 18 residues. The CDR3 is CASGFSDGGLGAATEAFF. The CDR3 region has the DNA TGTGCTAGTGGTTTTTCTGACGGGGGGCTGGGGGCAGCCACTGAAGCTTTCTTT.

A single count supports this clone. The V call is TRBV5-6, the J call TRBJ2-7; D unresolved. V was clipped by 6 bases and J by 1 base, with 14 bases between them. Germline-derived CDR1 and CDR2 are SGHDT and YYEEEE. The CDR3 contains 14 residues. This CDR3 reads CASTSGPTSYEQYF. CDR3 in DNA: TGTGCCAGCACCTCTGGGCCTACGTCCTACGAGCAGTACTTC.

This clone was counted a few times. The chain has TRBV4-3 and TRBJ2-1, with D perhaps TRBD2 (6 bases). Germline CDR1 and CDR2: LGHNA and YSLEER. Between the trimmed V and J ends, which lost 1 base and 10 bases, there was a span of 11 bases. The CDR3 covers 13 residues. The CDR3 loop reads CASSQGLVGEQFF. The CDR3, as DNA: TGCGCCAGCAGCCAAGGACTAGTTGGCGAGCAGTTCTTC.